This T cell receptor beta chain was obtained from a study of T cells in Graves' hyperthyroidism and ophthalmopathy. On the basis of clinical symptoms, serum thyroxine and TRAb, thyroid ultrasound and orbital computed tomography, diagnoses were made. The germline gives CDR1 LNHDA, CDR2 SQIVND (reference sequence). V dropped 3 bases and J dropped 2 bases, with 11 bases sitting between them. The CDR3 spans 16 residues. TCR beta CDR3 region amplification was performed from RNA transcripts. A set of HTBI primers served as the primers for a first-round RT-PCR of the TCR CDR3. One entry per CDR3 protein results from TCRdb running MiXCR on the multiplex PCR reads. The repertoire consists of about 840,000 distinct CDR3 sequences, with roughly 37% occurring once and the leading ten covering more than 7%. This clonotype was detected ten times or more.

The TCR comes from a young man with Graves' hyperthyroidism. The material sequenced was blood. The V gene is TRBV19, the J gene TRBJ2-6; tentative D call: TRBD1 (5 bases). The CDR3, as DNA: TGTGCCAGTAGTATGGTGGGGCCAGCTGGGGCCAACGTCCTGACTTTC. It translates to CASSMVGPAGANVLTF.